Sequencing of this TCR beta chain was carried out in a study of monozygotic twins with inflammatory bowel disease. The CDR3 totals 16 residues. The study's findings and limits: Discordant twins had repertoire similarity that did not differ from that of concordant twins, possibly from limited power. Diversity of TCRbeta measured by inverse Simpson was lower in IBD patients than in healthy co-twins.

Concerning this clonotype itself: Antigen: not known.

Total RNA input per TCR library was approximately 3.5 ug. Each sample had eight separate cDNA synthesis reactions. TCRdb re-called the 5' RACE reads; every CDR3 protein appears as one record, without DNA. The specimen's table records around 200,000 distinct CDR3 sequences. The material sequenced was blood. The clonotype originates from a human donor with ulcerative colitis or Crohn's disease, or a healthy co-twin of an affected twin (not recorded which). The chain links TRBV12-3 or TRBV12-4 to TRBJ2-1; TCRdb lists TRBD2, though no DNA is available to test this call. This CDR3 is CASRAAGTSGRNEQFF.